The present T cell receptor beta chain was sequenced within a study of cytomegalovirus exposure and HLA in healthy donors. The CDR3 is 15 amino acids. Germline CDR1 SGHTA, CDR2 FQGNSA. Trimming left V 2 bases short and J 0 bases short, with 10 bases between. Primers: 60 Vbeta forward and 13 Jbeta reverse. Libraries were prepared by immunoSEQ multiplex PCR; TCRdb keeps only in-frame clonotypes and omits some of them. The top ten clones hold 3.2% of a sample with 110,000 or so clones, approximately 69% of them seen once. The receptor's source is a man aged 25-45 years in good health and CMV-seronegative. Sequenced: PBMCs. This chain joins TRBV7-2 and TRBJ1-1; possibly TRBD1 for D (5 bases). The CDR3 DNA follows: TGTGCCAGCAGCTTAAGGGGTCTCATGAACACTGAAGCTTTCTTT. Translated: CASSLRGLMNTEAFF.